These 23 T cell receptor beta chains were all obtained from the same sample, sequenced in a study of Graves' ophthalmopathy and Graves' hyperthyroidism. Amplified TCR beta CDR3 regions were obtained using RNA transcripts as template. First-round RT-PCR used HTBI primers; second-round multiplex PCR followed. One entry per CDR3 protein results from TCRdb running MiXCR on the multiplex PCR reads. The table lists roughly 1.1 million distinct CDR3 sequences, around a third of them singletons. Sample: peripheral blood or thyroid tissue (not recorded which). The receptors were gathered from an adult man with Graves' hyperthyroidism.

This clonotype turned up a few times. This chain joins TRBV10-2 and TRBJ1-2, with unresolved D. Deletions cut 2 bases from V and 8 bases from J, with 21 bases between. Germline CDR1 reads WSHSY; CDR2 reads SAAADI. The CDR3 covers 16 residues. The CDR3 nucleotides read TGCGCCAGCAGTGAGGGCTTCCCAGGCGTTCCAGAAGGCTACACCTTC. It translates to CASSEGFPGVPEGYTF.

This clonotype was observed many times. The gene calls are TRBV12-3 or TRBV12-4 and TRBJ1-1, with D uncertain. V was clipped by 3 bases and J by 0 bases, with 11 bases between them. The CDR3 consists of 15 residues. CDR3 in amino acids: CASSFQIPLNTEAFF. CDR3 in DNA: TGTGCCAGCAGTTTCCAGATTCCCCTGAACACTGAAGCTTTCTTT.

Only a few counts were recorded for this clonotype. The V and J genes are TRBV5-6 and TRBJ2-7, with D possibly TRBD1 on 5 matching bases. Per the germline V gene, CDR1 is SGHDT and CDR2 is YYEEEE. V was trimmed by 4 bases and J by 7 bases, leaving 15 bases between them. The CDR3 totals 13 residues. Written as DNA, the CDR3 is TGTGCCAGCAGCCCCGGACACTACGGGGAGCAGTACTTC. It specifies CASSPGHYGEQYF.

For this clonotype: Compared with germline, one end of the junction differs, possibly owing to a read error. J is TRBJ1-1 and V is TRBV10-3; a possible D gene is TRBD1 (5 bases). Germline V gene lookup returns CDR1 ENHRY and CDR2 SYGVKD. The CDR3 length is 13 residues. The CDR3 here is CASSQGWNTEACF. The CDR3 bases are TGTGCCAGCTCCCAGGGATGGAACACTGAAGCTTGCTTT.

In this sample, this clonotype turned up a few times. The chain links TRBV9 to TRBJ1-1; the match to TRBD1 covers 12 bases. V lost 4 bases, J lost 6 bases, and 10 bases stayed unmatched. The CDR3 totals 16 residues. Germline loops: CDR1 SGDLS, CDR2 YYNGEE. CDR3 in amino acids: CASSSGGTGGEAEAFF. The CDR3 DNA reads TGTGCCAGCAGCTCGGGGGGGACAGGGGGCGAGGCTGAAGCTTTCTTT.

The chain is built from TRBV7-9 and TRBJ2-5; 9 bases are a match to TRBD1. Trimming at V came to 5 bases and at J to 10 bases, leaving 8 bases not matched to a gene. Germline V gene sequence: CDR1 SEHNR, CDR2 FQNEAQ (reference sequence). The length of the CDR3 is 13 residues. CDR3 DNA sequence: TGTGCCAGCAGCGCCTCCGGGACAGGGAACCAGTACTTC. This encodes CASSASGTGNQYF.

This chain links TRBV5-1 with TRBJ1-6; D is ambiguous. V gave up 2 bases and J gave up 7 bases, with 13 bases separating them. The CDR3 is 15 amino acids. In germline, CDR1 is SGHRS, CDR2 YFSETQ. CDR3 sequence (DNA): TGCGCCAGCAGCTTAGGAGGGTTTAACAATTCACCCCTCCACTTT. Amino acids: CASSLGGFNNSPLHF.

Concerning this clonotype itself: This may stem from a read error, because a much larger clone lies one nucleotide away. The chain carries TRBV20-1 and TRBJ2-5; 9 nucleotides agree with TRBD1. This CDR3 region has 16 residues. The germline V gene has CDR1 DFQATT and CDR2 SNEGSKA (reference sequence). V shed 0 bases and J 5 bases; nucleotides not matched to a gene: 10. The CDR3 sequence is CSARDSQGQGLETQYF. The CDR3 DNA follows: TGCAGTGCTAGAGATTCGCAGGGACAGGGTCTCGAGACCCAGTACTTC.

A few counts support this clonotype. Relative to the germline gene, one junction end is altered; a read error may explain this. The V call is TRBV7-6, the J call TRBJ2-7; TRBD1 is a possible D gene (6 bases). Germline CDR1 and CDR2: SGHVS and FNYEAQ. The CDR3 sequence is 16 residues long. The CDR3, as DNA: TGCGCCAGCAGCCAAGAGAGGGACATCACCTCCTACGAGCAGTACTTC. This sequence encodes CASSQERDITSYEQYF.

This clonotype was seen ten or more times. The rearrangement uses TRBV29-1 and TRBJ1-1; D is undetermined. From germline, CDR1 is SQVTM and CDR2 ANQGSEA. Trimming left V 4 bases short and J 0 bases short, with 6 bases between. The CDR3 loop spans 12 amino acids. CDR3 in amino acids: CSVVWLNTEAFF. The CDR3 DNA reads TGCAGCGTTGTCTGGTTGAACACTGAAGCTTTCTTT.

The genes are TRBV10-1 and TRBJ2-7; D uncertain. Germline V gene lookup returns CDR1 WNHNN and CDR2 SYGVQD (reference sequence). V was pared by 0 bases and J by 5 bases, with 11 bases between. The length of the CDR3 is 14 residues. The CDR3 DNA follows: TGCGCCAGCAGTGAGTCGAAGGGAATGGACGAGCAGTACTTC. Its translation: CASSESKGMDEQYF.

In the case of this clonotype: One end of the junction fails to match germline, which may point to a read error. The CDR3: CAGSPTLDANSYEQYF. In nucleotides, the CDR3 is TGTGCCGGTAGTCCAACCTTGGACGCAAACTCCTACGAGCAGTACTTC. The chain uses TRBV19 and TRBJ2-7, with no clear D. The germline V gene encodes CDR1 LNHDA and CDR2 SQIVND (reference sequence). The CDR3 has 16 amino acids.

This clonotype was seen repeatedly, ten times or more. The CDR3 spells CSARERGRGYEQYF. In nucleotides, the CDR3 is TGCAGTGCTAGAGAGCGGGGAAGGGGCTACGAGCAGTACTTC. The chain carries TRBV20-1 and TRBJ2-7; D may be TRBD2 (6 bases). Trimming stripped 0 bases from V and 3 bases from J, with 12 bases between. Per germline, CDR1 DFQATT and CDR2 SNEGSKA (reference sequence). The length of the CDR3 is 14 residues.

A remark on this clonotype: It may be a read error: a sequence one base away is much more abundant. The chain links TRBV10-3 to TRBJ1-2, with a tentative D call TRBD1 (6 bases). The germline CDR1 and CDR2 sequences are ENHRY and SYGVKD. The CDR3 runs 13 residues. Trimming took 5 bases from V and 6 from J, leaving 13 bases between them. CDR3 in amino acids: CAISSGDRHGYTF. In DNA, the CDR3 is TGTGCCATCAGTTCAGGGGATCGTCATGGCTACACCTTC.

The J gene is TRBJ2-7, the V gene TRBV19, with D possibly being TRBD2 (6 bases). The V and J ends lost 6 bases and 2 bases respectively, with 14 bases between them. This CDR3 is 14 amino acids long. CDR1 is LNHDA and CDR2 is SQIVND in the germline V gene (reference sequence). The CDR3: CASRKGGTAYEQYF. The CDR3 DNA follows: TGTGCCAGTAGGAAGGGCGGGACCGCCTACGAGCAGTACTTC.

A note on this clonotype: It may be a read error: a sequence one base away is much more abundant. The chain recombines TRBV24-1 with TRBJ2-2, with 7 bases aligning to TRBD1. The CDR3 contains 16 residues. Germline CDR1 reads KGHDR; CDR2 reads SFDVKD. CDR3 sequence reads: CATSDLRQGNTGEPFF. The CDR3 DNA reads as TGTGCCACCAGTGATTTGAGACAGGGAAACACCGGGGAGCCGTTTTTT.

This clonotype was seen repeatedly, ten times or more. The chain has TRBV16 and TRBJ1-2, with no clear D. Germline V gene sequence: CDR1 KGHSY, CDR2 FQNENV. V lost 1 base and J 2 bases, leaving 14 bases between the germline ends. The CDR3 loop spans 16 amino acids. CDR3: CASSQWAEQRNYGYTF. CDR3 nucleotide sequence: TGTGCCAGCAGCCAATGGGCGGAACAGAGGAACTATGGCTACACCTTC.

The chain has TRBV7-3 and TRBJ2-7; TRBD1 aligns across 7 bases. Trimming took 2 bases from V and 2 from J; bases not matched to a gene: 9. The CDR3 contains 16 residues. Germline assignment: CDR1 SGHTA and CDR2 FQGTGA. The CDR3 reads CASSLRPRQGAYEQYF. The CDR3 DNA sequence: TGTGCCAGCAGCTTACGACCCCGACAGGGTGCCTACGAGCAGTACTTC.

The sample holds a few counts of this clonotype. This chain connects TRBV5-1 to TRBJ2-2; 9 bases match TRBD2. The trim removed 0 bases at V and 6 bases at J, leaving 9 bases unmatched. This CDR3 spans 17 amino acids. Germline CDR1 reads SGHRS; CDR2 reads YFSETQ. In DNA, the CDR3 is TGCGCCAGCAGCTTGGTTTGGCTAGCGGGGAGTTCCGGGGAGCTGTTTTTT. Translated, it gives CASSLVWLAGSSGELFF.

This chain links TRBV15 with TRBJ1-5; TRBD1 agrees at 7 bases. With 1 base clipped from V and 0 bases from J, the junction kept 9 bases outside the gene matches. From germline, CDR1 is LNHNV and CDR2 YYDKDF (reference sequence). The CDR3 covers 18 residues. The CDR3 protein is CATSRAAGQRYSNQPQHF. The DNA for the CDR3 is TGTGCCACCAGCAGAGCTGCGGGACAGAGATATAGCAATCAGCCCCAGCATTTT.

This clonotype was counted a few times. The rearrangement links TRBV5-6 to TRBJ2-5, with 12 bases identical to TRBD2. V was pared by 4 bases and J by 5 bases, with 9 bases of the junction left unmatched. Germline CDR1 and CDR2: SGHDT and YYEEEE. CDR3 length equals 16 residues. Here the CDR3 DNA reads TGTGCCAGCAGCCCCCGGACTAGCGGGATGGAGGAGACCCAGTACTTC. This sequence encodes CASSPRTSGMEETQYF.

This clonotype occurred a few times. The chain has TRBV7-9 and TRBJ2-3; D is uncertain. Germline V gene data show CDR1 as SEHNR and CDR2 as FQNEAQ (reference sequence). The CDR3 covers 15 residues. V lost 1 base, J lost 2 bases, and 10 bases lay in between. CDR3 sequence: CASSLDPPFTDTQYF. The CDR3, as DNA: TGTGCCAGCAGCTTAGATCCTCCATTCACAGATACGCAGTATTTT. The full variable domain, with the rest looked up from reference TRBV7-9 and TRBJ2-3, is DTGVSQNPRHKITKRGQNVTFRCDPISEHNRLYWYRQTLGQGPEFLTYFQNEAQLEKSRLLSDRFSAERPKGSFSTLEIQRTEQGDSAMYLCASSLDPPFTDTQYFGPGTRLTVL.

Worth noting for this clonotype: A junction end diverges from the germline sequence, so it may reflect a read error. The genes are TRBV2 and TRBJ1-5; the D is unclear. Per the germline V gene, CDR1 is SNHLY and CDR2 is FYNNEI. The CDR3 is 15 residues long. CDR3 residues: CASSEMAGVDLTQHF. The CDR3 DNA reads as TGTGCCAGCAGTGAGATGGCAGGTGTGGATCTAACCCAACATTTT.